This T cell receptor beta chain appears in the sequencing data of a study of cytomegalovirus exposure and HLA in healthy donors (dated by TCRdb to the late 2010s). For context, the study as a whole: In an earlier analysis of about 560 of the donors, around 290 Gb of sequence data and 100 million or so unique TCR beta sequences from 180 million or so T cells were reported. An early release covering roughly 640 HLA-typed donors comprised about 320 gigabases of sequencing data and some 79 million unique TCR sequences. The genetic ancestry cluster associated with self-reported Caucasian donors included 70% to 85% of the 300 to 400 genotyped donors. The aim of the study was to test whether cataloging public T cell receptors could identify signatures of past pathogen exposure. The study used immunosequencing to profile the T cell repertoires of 670 or so subjects and linked those repertoires to cytomegalovirus serostatus. Along with the 666-subject first cohort, a separate validation cohort of more than 90 different subjects was used. High-throughput TCR immunosequencing, statistical association of individual TCRs with disease status, and machine learning were combined to predict cytomegalovirus infection status. To study patterns of TCR occurrence, a later analysis re-analyzed previously published TCR beta repertoires from just over 650 donors and added high-resolution HLA genotyping. In the later analysis, no new phenotypic data were used to find candidate immune exposures; instead, reliance was placed on TCR beta sequences and their occurrence across donors. To decide whether each TCR beta V gene segment behaved as functional or pseudogenic, an earlier analysis of some 580 of the donors relied on high-throughput TCR beta sequencing. Donor age, sex, ethnicity and CMV serostatus were collected together with the repertoire data. In a later genetic analysis, genome-wide SNP genotypes for 398 of the 666 donors were used, and that subset was treated as a discovery cohort. All discovery cohort repertoires had been generated using a single sequencing platform. Class I and class II HLA loci were covered by the typing at four-digit resolution. The number of typed donors differed by locus: about 620-630 for A, B, C, DRB1 and DQB1; 500 to 550 for DQA1; approximately 610 for DPA1; and roughly 470 for DPB1. Because of strong linkage in the cohort, a few DR-DQ haplotypes were treated as single units for association and clustering. On average, over 200,000 unique TCR beta nucleotide sequences were sequenced per donor among about 400 genotyped donors of the cohort, with roughly 18% of those sequences being non-productive. Paper-wide results and their limitations: For the cohort, immune exposure information was limited to CMV serostatus. The earlier analysis of around 600 of the donors excluded 15 to 20 rarely observed V segments, including chromosome 9 orphons, because counts were too low. Because the 87-base-pair reads could not distinguish some IMGT-functional V segments, including TRBV6-2 and TRBV6-3, those segments were excluded. Linkage disequilibrium might explain the correlated functional status among segregating V segments, but an unknown experimental factor could not be excluded. According to a later analysis, most CMV-associated TCR beta chains appeared to be HLA-restricted, and the HLA associations seemed to be driven largely by CMV exposure. V-gene and J-gene trimming of TCR beta chains was associated with a missense DCLRE1C variant in a later genetic analysis, and the association was replicated in an independent cohort. A further reported finding was that TCR beta sequences accurately predicted the HLA-A and HLA-B alleles for most subjects in the first cohort. The authors suggested that the approach could potentially be extended to other disease states and immunological phenotypes. A few of the identified cytomegalovirus-associated TCR beta chains were confirmed in vitro to be specific for cytomegalovirus antigens. In both the original and validation cohorts, the classifier was reported to diagnose cytomegalovirus status with high specificity and sensitivity. A total of some 180 TCR beta chains were listed by the study as associated with cytomegalovirus. A cluster of highly shared sequence variants was judged likely to be a technical artifact of the sequencing pipeline. Because some donors lacked HLA typing at each locus, the association tests relied only on the typed subset. In a later analysis, several top co-occurrence clusters were reported to appear linked to parvovirus B19, influenza, CMV and Epstein-Barr virus. A later analysis associated 15,000 to 20,000 TCR beta sequences with specific HLA alleles at a false discovery rate of 0.05. According to a later analysis, TCR association rates differed among HLA loci, with DRB1 alleles showing the most associated TCRs and HLA-C alleles showing the fewest. In a later analysis, HLA-associated TCR beta chains showed more clonal expansion and lower generation probabilities than non-associated chains that were equally common. Most TCR sequences were observed very rarely across donors, whereas some public TCRs were present in many individuals. In an earlier analysis of 587 of the donors, most TCR beta V segments appeared in productive rearrangements about 87% or about 30% of the time, broadly matching IMGT annotations. According to a later genetic analysis, donors in an Asian-associated ancestry cluster had fewer N-insertions in productive TCRs than the roughly 660-donor mean. When HLA alleles, especially DR and DQ, strongly co-occurred, TCR associations were difficult to assign to individual alleles. In this cohort, only TCR beta chains were sequenced, and detectable features were limited by the absence of alpha or paired-chain data. Roughly uniform sequencing depth across donors was assumed in presence/absence analyses, although this assumption may not hold.

Measured from the cysteine to the phenylalanine, the CDR3 is 15 residues long. Of the read, only the CDR3 DNA is kept; its 45 bases are in frame from base 1. From a lookup of the germline V gene, CDR1 and CDR2 are SGHDT and YYEEEE. A distance of 18 bases separates the germline ends of V and J, which lose 6 bases and 2 bases respectively. The cohort consisted of 666 healthy bone marrow donors. Cohort members were all nominally healthy when sampled, although unrecorded immune exposures were likely present. The donor was CMV seronegative and was included in the group of 352 seronegative cohort members. A peripheral blood sample was provided by each donor, and peripheral blood mononuclear cells were used for TCR beta sequencing. The Qiagen DNeasy Blood Extraction Kit was used to extract genomic DNA from the blood cell samples. This clone was observed a handful of times. Its binding antigen is unknown. No quality values exist for individual bases; no much larger clone is one base distant.

The library was obtained by the immunoSEQ multiplex PCR assay. The multiplex PCR relied on a mix of 60 forward primers for TCR Vbeta segments and 13 reverse primers for TCR Jbeta segments. Amplification of the CDR3 region of rearranged TCR beta genes was performed with a multiplex PCR assay on genomic DNA. The amplified TCR beta libraries were sequenced on the Illumina HiSeq System as 87-base-pair reads. Per the source publication's procedure: A later analysis counted tens of millions of unique TCR beta chains across the 666 repertoires, and 10 million to 12 million of these chains were shared by at least two donors. A nearest-neighbor algorithm error-corrected the raw reads and collapsed the reads into unique sequences, merging closely related sequences to remove PCR and sequencing errors. CDR3 sequences were aligned to IMGT reference sequences to assign V, D and J gene segments. Each retained sequence needed at least a six-nucleotide match to both a V gene segment and a J gene segment. Rearrangements were called productive when the CDR3 lacked stop codons and stayed in frame with V and J; all others were non-productive. CDR3 was defined by IMGT convention, running from the second conserved V-encoded cysteine to the conserved J-encoded phenylalanine. Sequences without an unambiguous match to a single V gene segment were excluded from the earlier analysis of about 600 of the donors. An earlier analysis of several hundred of the donors called V segments functional above 56.7% productive rearrangements and segregating when the between-donor standard deviation exceeded 5%. A statistical classification framework was developed to diagnose cytomegalovirus status using the catalog of TCR beta chain sequences. V and J gene assignment, in a later analysis, came from comparing TCR nucleotide sequences with IMGT/GENE-DB human TR gene sequences. In a later analysis, CDR3 sequences and most-parsimonious VDJ recombination scenarios were assigned using the TCRdist pipeline. In a later analysis, every TCR beta chain was defined by the combination of its CDR3 amino acid sequence and its V-gene family, and reads without a unique V-gene family were dropped. As a way to deal with suspected cross-contamination and a sequencing artifact, a later analysis dropped 450 to 600 nucleotide sequences that were highly shared and had low generation probability. In a later analysis, a clonal expansion index was calculated for each public chain from normalized within-repertoire ranks of inferred template counts. In a later analysis, generation probabilities were computed using a VDJ recombination model fitted to out-of-frame rearrangements, and the results were checked against IGoR. Hypergeometric tests were used in a later analysis to score TCR-TCR, TCR-HLA and TCR-CMV co-occurrence, with a repertoire-size bias correction applied to the TCR pairs. A later analysis estimated false discovery rates by permuting HLA or CMV assignments 20 times. In a later analysis, co-occurring TCRs were grouped using DBSCAN, with TCRdist sequence similarity added in when clustering inside HLA-allele-positive subsets. Repertoires with fewer than 30,000 or more than 120,000 public chains, plus five repertoires with anomalous nucleotide sharing, were excluded from co-occurrence clustering. TCRdb provides this immuneACCESS table in a form limited to in-frame rearrangements. Some clones are lacking; in checked studies, under half of them reflect an unresolved V gene, and why the rest are absent is not known. For V, J and clone size, that table is used; D and trimming come from the DNA. Across this sample there are 140,000 to 150,000 clones, with less than 9.5% seen only once. Less than 2% of the sample is taken by the ten largest.

The receptor comes from a male donor in good health and CMV-seronegative. The sequenced sample was PBMCs. The chain joins TRBV5-6 to TRBJ2-7; a tentative D match to TRBD2 spans 6 bases. The sequenced DNA: TGTGCCAGCACCCTTGGTCGGGGGTTGGCCTACGAGCAGTACTTC. Its protein product is CASTLGRGLAYEQYF.